Listed here are 17 T cell receptor beta chains from one sample, sequenced in a study of spatial heterogeneity in lung cancer. Study-level points and caveats: Tumors with more nonsynonymous mutations had more expanded intratumoral alpha and beta TCRs.

TCRdb itself ran the 5' RACE reads through MiXCR, one entry per CDR3 protein. The sample lists more than 250 distinct CDR3 sequences; less than 30% were seen once. Antigens of these TCRs are unknown. The time point: sample taken at primary tumor resection. The input for sequencing was lung tumor tissue, taken at surgery. These receptors all come from a male donor with early-stage non-small cell lung cancer.

This clonotype was counted only a few times. Little can be read into the size of this beta chain, an off-target read in a library designed for alpha chains. This chain connects TRBV7-6 to TRBJ2-2, with 10 bases aligning to TRBD1. CDR1 and CDR2 (germline): SGHVS, FNYEAQ. Trimming cost V 1 base and J 6 bases; bases outside gene matches: 5. The CDR3 contains 16 residues. Written as DNA, the CDR3 is TGTGCCAGCAGCTTAGAGACAGGGGGCGTCGCCGGGGAGCTGTTTTTT. Its protein is CASSLETGGVAGELFF.

Notes on this clonotype: Found in a library prepared for alpha chains, this beta chain is an off-target read, and its abundance has little meaning. V and J are TRBV6-2 or TRBV6-3 and TRBJ2-3; D may match TRBD1 or TRBD2 (5 bases each). CDR3 length equals 14 residues. With 10 bases removed from V and 4 bases from J, the gap between germline ends came to 18 bases. Germline values: CDR1 MNHEY, CDR2 SVGEGT. The CDR3 nucleotides read TGTGCCATTGGTCGGGACCTCCACGCAGATACGCAGTATTTT. Protein product: CAIGRDLHADTQYF.

This clonotype was seen more than once but under ten times. Since the library was made to target alpha chains, this beta chain is a stray read and its abundance is not meaningful. DNA of the CDR3: TGTGCCAGCCGAACTAGCGGCACAGATACGCAGTATTTT. It yields the protein CASRTSGTDTQYF. This chain connects TRBV12-3 or TRBV12-4 to TRBJ2-3; TRBD2 matches at 7 bases. The CDR3 totals 13 residues. Unmatched junction bases numbered 3, after V lost 8 bases and J lost 1 base.

This clonotype is labeled hyperexpanded. As an off-target read in a library built for alpha chains, this beta chain has a frequency of little significance. This chain connects TRBV27 to TRBJ2-1; D perhaps matches TRBD2 (7 bases). V lost 0 bases, J lost 7 bases, and 13 bases lay in between. From germline, CDR1 is MNHEY and CDR2 SMNVEV (reference sequence). The CDR3 length is 15 residues. DNA for the CDR3: TGTGCCAGCAGTTTATCGTATGGGGGGGCGAATGAGCAGTTCTTC. Amino acid sequence: CASSLSYGGANEQFF.

This clonotype is classed as hyperexpanded. The library was designed around alpha chains, so this beta chain is a stray read whose abundance carries little weight. The CDR3 DNA sequence: TGCGCCAGCAGCAATAGCGGGGGGTCCTGGGATGAGCAGTTCTTC. It specifies CASSNSGGSWDEQFF. V and J are TRBV4-3 and TRBJ2-1; 10 nucleotides align to TRBD2. CDR1 is LGHNA and CDR2 is YSLEER in the germline V gene. This CDR3 spans 15 amino acids. V shed 5 bases, J shed 8 bases, and the junction held 9 bases outside the gene matches.

On this clonotype itself: This beta chain appears as a stray read in a library generated for alpha chains; its size is not informative. The chain uses TRBV7-8 and TRBJ1-2, with D tentatively TRBD1 (6 bases). The V end lost 2 bases, the J end lost 7 bases, and 20 bases lay between the germline ends. Germline lookup yields CDR1 SGHVS and CDR2 FQNEAQ. The CDR3 has 16 amino acids. The CDR3 loop reads CASSLNLQGGLGGYTF. For the CDR3, the DNA is TGTGCCAGCAGCTTAAACCTCCAAGGGGGTTTGGGTGGCTACACCTTC.

As regards this clonotype: With the library built for alpha chains, this beta chain is off target and its frequency is not meaningful. V usage is TRBV6-5 and J usage is TRBJ1-2; D is possibly TRBD1 (6 bases). The length of the CDR3 is 14 residues. Trimming removed 6 bases at V and 4 bases at J, with 15 bases between. From germline, CDR1 is MNHEY and CDR2 SVGAGI. CDR3 coding DNA: TGTGCCAGCAGCCAGAACAGGGAAGGCTATGGCTACACCTTC. Its translation: CASSQNREGYGYTF.

In its sample, this clonotype ranks as large. The size of this beta chain means little, since it is a stray read in a library made for alpha chains. V and J are TRBV20-1 and TRBJ2-7; 7 nucleotides match TRBD1. This CDR3 is built from 13 residues. Germline V gene lookup returns CDR1 DFQATT and CDR2 SNEGSKA (reference sequence). The trim removed 6 bases at V and 5 bases at J, leaving 10 bases unmatched. Here the CDR3 reads CSAPGRGYHEQYF. Written as DNA, the CDR3 is TGCAGTGCCCCGGGCAGGGGGTATCACGAGCAGTACTTC.

In regard to this clonotype: A read error may produce the germline difference seen at one junction end. This beta chain turned up in a library designed for alpha chains; as an off-target read, its abundance says little. The chain carries TRBV7-2 and TRBJ2-2; D possibly corresponds to TRBD1 (6 bases). Germline assignment: CDR1 SGHTA and CDR2 FQGNSA. CDR3 size: 18 residues. CDR3 nucleotide sequence: TGTGCCAGCAGCACAGGGTCTTCATCCCTGAGAAAAACCGGGGAGCTGGTTTTT. Its translation is CASSTGSSSLRKTGELVF. Complete variable domain (other parts from reference TRBV7-2 and TRBJ2-2): GAGVSQSPSNKVTEKGKDVELRCDPISGHTALYWYRQSLGQGLEFLIYFQGNSAPDKSGLPSDRFSAERTGGSVSTLTIQRTQQEDSAVYLCASSTGSSSLRKTGELVFGEGSRLTVL.

By sample share, this clonotype is large. This beta chain lies outside the target of a library built for alpha chains; its clone size means little. V gene TRBV7-2 combines with J gene TRBJ2-2; D unresolved. Germline V gives CDR1 SGHTA, CDR2 FQGNSA. This CDR3 is 13 amino acids long. Trimming shortened V by 5 bases and J by 2 bases, and 6 bases separated the two germline ends. Here the CDR3 reads CASSLTNTGELFF. The DNA for the CDR3 is TGTGCCAGCAGCCTTACCAACACCGGGGAGCTGTTTTTT.

This clonotype was counted a few times. Since it is a stray read in a library aimed at alpha chains, this beta chain has a size that is not meaningful. This chain uses TRBV5-5 with TRBJ2-7; tentative D call: TRBD1 (6 bases). V was clipped by 4 bases and J by 5 bases, with 7 bases between them. The V gene's germline CDR1 is SGHKS and CDR2 YYEKEE (reference sequence). There are 11 residues in the CDR3. The CDR3 DNA reads TGTGCCAGCAGCCAGGGGAACGAGCAGTACTTC. This sequence encodes CASSQGNEQYF.

Concerning this clonotype itself: This beta chain represents an off-target read in a library built for alpha chains; its size is of limited meaning. In DNA, the CDR3 is TGTGCCAGCTCACCACGAGGACCACCAGATACGCAGTATTTT. This encodes CASSPRGPPDTQYF. The chain couples TRBV18 to TRBJ2-3; D is unresolved. Germline CDR1 is KGHSH and CDR2 is LQKENI. The CDR3 is 14 residues long. Trimming stripped 1 base from V and 4 bases from J, with 9 bases between.

Within the sample, this clonotype is large. Since the library was made to target alpha chains, this beta chain is a stray read and its abundance is not meaningful. The V call is TRBV20-1, the J call TRBJ2-1; D may be TRBD1 (6 bases). The CDR3 spans 13 residues. V lost 6 bases and J lost 6, with 15 bases in between. CDR1 is DFQATT, CDR2 SNEGSKA, per germline (reference sequence). CDR3 sequence (DNA): TGCAGTGCCGAACATGACAGGTTCAATGAGCAGTTCTTC. Its translation is CSAEHDRFNEQFF.

A word on this clonotype: This beta chain is a stray sequence in a library constructed for alpha chains; its clone size is not meaningful. The chain couples TRBV6-2 or TRBV6-3 to TRBJ2-5; D is undetermined. Trimming stripped 2 bases from V and 3 bases from J, with 7 bases between. Per the germline V gene, CDR1 is MNHEY and CDR2 is SVGEGT. This CDR3 contains 13 residues. The CDR3 loop is CASSYHRKETQYF. For the CDR3, the DNA is TGTGCCAGCAGTTACCACAGAAAAGAGACCCAGTACTTC.

A note on this clonotype: A library made for alpha chains picked up this beta chain off target, so its size means little. The chain carries TRBV12-3 or TRBV12-4 and TRBJ2-1, with D tentatively TRBD1 or TRBD2 (5 bases each). Trimming cost V 5 bases and J 11 bases, with 19 bases left between them. This CDR3 contains 14 residues. The CDR3 reads CASSLGTGDGKQFF. The CDR3 bases are TGTGCCAGCAGTCTTGGGACCGGGGATGGGAAGCAGTTCTTC.

Comment on this clonotype: The library was built for alpha chains, so this beta chain is an off-target read and its size means little. This chain joins TRBV11-3 and TRBJ2-5; D perhaps matches TRBD1 (5 bases). Germline lookup yields CDR1 SGHNT and CDR2 YENEEA. V gave up 2 bases and J gave up 3 bases, with 7 bases separating them. The length of the CDR3 is 13 residues. CDR3 DNA: TGTGCCAGCAGCTTAACCAGGGAAGAGACCCAGTACTTC. The encoded protein is CASSLTREETQYF. Based on the CDR3 plus reference TRBV11-3 and TRBJ2-5, the full variable domain is EAGVVQSPRYKIIEKKQPVAFWCNPISGHNTLYWYLQNLGQGPELLIRYENEEAVDDSQLPKDRFSAERLKGVDSTLKIQPAELGDSAVYLCASSLTREETQYFGPGTRLLVL.

This clonotype is large in the sample. Since it is a stray read in a library aimed at alpha chains, this beta chain has a size that is not meaningful. This chain joins TRBV11-2 and TRBJ2-7, with D possibly being TRBD1 or TRBD2 (6 bases each). This CDR3 comprises 14 residues. Germline V CDR1 and CDR2: SGHAT, FQNNGV. V lost 1 base to trimming and J lost 0 bases, with 7 bases between them. CDR3 in DNA: TGTGCCAGCAGCTTAGGGGGGGCCTCCTACGAGCAGTACTTC. Translation gives CASSLGGASYEQYF.